This T cell receptor (beta chain) derives from a study of OX40 agonist ivuxolimab in advanced cancers. Study in general: Ivuxolimab, an agonist antibody against OX40 (CD134), was given to patients. The study, taken as a whole, reports: The authors did not determine the antigen specificity of the expanded peripheral T cells.

The germline gives CDR1 SGHNT, CDR2 YENEEA. The CDR3 is 16 residues long. Trimming stripped 5 bases from V and 7 bases from J, with 24 bases between. A remark on this clone: Its antigen is still unknown.

TCRdb's copy holds only in-frame clones and misses some; the assay was immunoSEQ multiplex PCR. The sample lists tens of thousands of clones; 80% to 95% were seen once. This chain joins TRBV11-3 and TRBJ2-7; D possibly corresponds to TRBD1 (7 bases). The source is an adult with an advanced solid tumor such as melanoma, head and neck, liver or kidney cancer. The sample consisted of CD4+ or CD8+ T cells sorted from blood, taken in a trial of the OX40 agonist ivuxolimab. The CDR3 reads CASSRGTDGFFDEQYF. As DNA, the CDR3 is TGTGCCAGCAGCCGGGGGACAGATGGCTTTTTTGATGAGCAGTACTTC.